The 21 T cell receptor beta chains reported below all come from one sample, sequenced in a study of vaccination effects on CD4 cells after COVID-19. No antigen is known for these receptors. Sequencing was preceded by expansion of antigen-specific CD4+ T cells with viral peptide pools in the ViraFEST assay. Isolating CD4+ T cells followed approximately 10 days of culture. By PCR, the person was confirmed to have had SARS-CoV-2 infection between March and December 2020. Sequencing was performed with immunoSEQ multiplex PCR; in TCRdb, only in-frame clones are kept and a portion is missing. Here the sample spans some 40,000 clones, approximately 72% being singletons. This specimen consisted of CD4+ T cells from PBMCs cultured with HCoV-NL63 spike peptides, obtained before COVID-19 vaccination. The receptors originated from a human donor who had a prior SARS-CoV-2 infection.

The CDR3 region has the DNA TGTGCCAGCAGTTTAAGCGGGGGGAATGCGCAGTACTTC. Protein: CASSLSGGNAQYF. The V gene is TRBV12-3 or TRBV12-4, the J gene TRBJ2-7; the match to TRBD2 covers 9 bases. This CDR3 comprises 13 residues. Losses at the gene ends were 2 bases for V and 9 bases for J; bases not matched to a gene: 5.

The chain combines TRBV4-1 with TRBJ1-2, with D unclear. Trimming removed 7 bases at V and 4 bases at J, with 19 bases between. This CDR3 has 15 residues. Germline assignment: CDR1 MGHRA and CDR2 YSYEKL. The DNA of the CDR3 is TGCGCCAGCACGCAAAGGGAGGGTGAGGTCTATGGCTACACCTTC. Translating gives CASTQREGEVYGYTF.

The rearrangement uses TRBV7-2 and TRBJ2-1, with D unresolved. The V and J ends lost 5 bases and 7 bases respectively, with 12 bases between them. Germline V gives CDR1 SGHTA, CDR2 FQGNSA. The CDR3 spans 13 residues. CDR3 sequence reads: CASSAFFANEQFF. CDR3 DNA sequence: TGTGCCAGCAGCGCCTTTTTCGCGAATGAGCAGTTCTTC.

This chain uses TRBV18 with TRBJ2-4; weak D call: TRBD2 (5 bases). Trimming took off 0 bases at V and 11 bases at J, with 14 bases between the two ends. Germline loops: CDR1 KGHSH, CDR2 LQKENI. This CDR3 has 14 residues. Here the CDR3 reads CASSPPSTYSVQYF. The CDR3, as DNA: TGTGCCAGCTCACCACCGAGTACTTATAGCGTTCAGTACTTC.

This clone has just a few counts. V usage is TRBV9 and J usage is TRBJ2-1, with D perhaps assigned TRBD1 or TRBD2 (5 bases each). CDR3 length: 16 amino acids. Deletions cut 1 base from V and 1 base from J, with 12 bases between. Germline-derived CDR1 and CDR2 are SGDLS and YYNGEE. The CDR3 here is CASSVTLAGSYNEQFF. The CDR3 nucleotides are TGTGCCAGCAGCGTAACTCTAGCAGGGTCCTACAATGAGCAGTTCTTC.

The chain has TRBV5-1 and TRBJ2-2, with D possibly being TRBD1 (5 bases). V gave up 2 bases and J gave up 5 bases, with 10 bases separating them. Germline V lookup: CDR1 SGHRS, CDR2 YFSETQ. There are 14 residues in the CDR3. CDR3: CASSFDSTTGELFF. Here the CDR3 DNA reads TGCGCCAGCAGCTTTGACAGTACTACCGGGGAGCTGTTTTTT.

V gene TRBV9 combines with J gene TRBJ1-1; possible D gene TRBD1, 5 bases. Per the germline V gene, CDR1 is SGDLS and CDR2 is YYNGEE. V lost 3 bases to trimming and J lost 2 bases, with 14 bases between them. The CDR3 has 15 amino acids. CDR3 amino acids: CASSARDGGNTEAFF. The DNA for the CDR3 is TGTGCCAGCAGCGCGCGCGACGGGGGAAACACTGAAGCTTTCTTT.

The V gene is TRBV5-1, the J gene TRBJ2-1, with TRBD2 identical over 10 bases. Germline V lookup: CDR1 SGHRS, CDR2 YFSETQ. The CDR3 consists of 14 residues. Trimming cost V 7 bases and J 3 bases; bases outside gene matches: 4. This CDR3 is CASGAGGGYNEQFF. In DNA form, the CDR3 reads TGCGCCAGCGGAGCGGGGGGGGGCTACAATGAGCAGTTCTTC. The full variable domain, completed using reference TRBV5-1 and TRBJ2-1, is KAGVTQTPRYLIKTRGQQVTLSCSPISGHRSVSWYQQTPGQGLQFLFEYFSETQRNKGNFPGRFSGRQFSNSRSEMNVSTLELGDSALYLCASGAGGGYNEQFFGPGTRLTVL.

The V gene is TRBV24-1, the J gene TRBJ2-2; D is possibly TRBD2 (6 bases). V was clipped by 3 bases and J by 7 bases, with 11 bases between them. Germline-derived CDR1 and CDR2 are KGHDR and SFDVKD. The CDR3 is 14 residues long. The CDR3 loop reads CATSDPGRDGELFF. The CDR3 DNA reads TGTGCCACCAGTGATCCCGGGAGAGACGGGGAGCTGTTTTTT.

The rearrangement joins TRBV6-5 to TRBJ2-2; possible D gene TRBD2, 6 bases. The CDR3 sequence is 15 residues long. Trimming took 6 bases from V and 0 from J, leaving 11 bases between them. The germline gives CDR1 MNHEY, CDR2 SVGAGI. The CDR3 spells CASSAGGANTGELFF. CDR3 sequence (DNA): TGTGCCAGCAGCGCCGGGGGAGCGAACACCGGGGAGCTGTTTTTT.

V gene TRBV6-5 combines with J gene TRBJ2-3; tentatively, D is TRBD1 (6 bases). V was trimmed by 0 bases and J by 1 base, leaving 11 bases between them. The germline CDR1 and CDR2 sequences are MNHEY and SVGAGI. The CDR3 covers 16 residues. DNA of the CDR3: TGTGCCAGCAGTTACTCGGGGGCATTGGGCACAGATACGCAGTATTTT. This encodes CASSYSGALGTDTQYF.

The CDR3 DNA is TGTGCCAGCAATTTGGGGGGGATACAGCACACCGGGGAGCTGTTTTTT. As protein: CASNLGGIQHTGELFF. The genes are TRBV9 and TRBJ2-2, with TRBD2 matching over 7 bases. The CDR3 length is 16 residues. Germline V CDR1 and CDR2: SGDLS, YYNGEE. V lost 6 bases, J lost 3 bases, and 11 bases stayed unmatched.

V usage is TRBV18 and J usage is TRBJ2-7; perhaps D is TRBD1 or TRBD2 (5 bases each). V was clipped by 2 bases and J by 1 base, with 9 bases between them. Germline V gene lookup returns CDR1 KGHSH and CDR2 LQKENI. The CDR3 totals 14 residues. The chain's CDR3 is CASSPGGFSYEQYF. CDR3 in DNA: TGTGCCAGCTCACCAGGGGGTTTTTCCTACGAGCAGTACTTC.

This chain connects TRBV9 to TRBJ2-3; TRBD1 matches at 9 bases. Germline loops: CDR1 SGDLS, CDR2 YYNGEE. After removal of 5 bases from V and 4 bases from J, the junction contained 8 bases not matched to a gene. The CDR3 spans 15 residues. DNA for the CDR3: TGTGCCAGCAGTTTCGGACAGGGGTGGTCAGATACGCAGTATTTT. This encodes CASSFGQGWSDTQYF.

The rearrangement uses TRBV9 and TRBJ2-3; TRBD2 matches at 9 bases. The CDR3 extends over 16 amino acids. Looked up from germline, CDR1 is SGDLS and CDR2 is YYNGEE. The V segment lost 0 bases and the J segment 5 bases; nucleotides outside the gene matches: 7. CDR3 protein: CASSVDAGGLRDTQYF. For the CDR3, the DNA is TGTGCCAGCAGCGTAGATGCGGGGGGGCTCAGAGATACGCAGTATTTT.

V usage is TRBV4-1 and J usage is TRBJ2-6; maybe TRBD1 (6 bases). V dropped 4 bases and J dropped 2 bases, with 18 bases sitting between them. Germline V gives CDR1 MGHRA, CDR2 YSYEKL. The CDR3 totals 18 residues. The CDR3, as DNA: TGCGCCAGCAGCCGAGGCACAGGGATCGTAACTGGGGCCAACGTCCTGACTTTC. This translates into CASSRGTGIVTGANVLTF.

The chain carries TRBV7-9 and TRBJ2-2; D gene ambiguous. The CDR3 spans 14 residues. V gave up 5 bases and J gave up 3 bases, with 10 bases separating them. The germline gives CDR1 SEHNR, CDR2 FQNEAQ (reference sequence). CDR3 sequence reads: CASSIEQYTGELFF. CDR3 coding DNA: TGTGCCAGCAGCATAGAACAGTACACCGGGGAGCTGTTTTTT.

The rearrangement joins TRBV12-5 to TRBJ2-1; 13 bases agree with TRBD2. Germline CDR1 and CDR2: LGHNT and FRNRAP. This CDR3 has 15 residues. J was trimmed by 5 bases and V by 5 bases; bases with no gene match: 3. In nucleotides, the CDR3 is TGTGCTAGTGGTCCCGGGACTAGCGGGAACAATGAGCAGTTCTTC. Residues: CASGPGTSGNNEQFF.

The V and J genes are TRBV30 and TRBJ2-7; 7 bases agree with TRBD2. The CDR3 has 14 residues. The V segment lost 3 bases and the J segment 2 bases; nucleotides outside the gene matches: 7. Looked up from germline, CDR1 is GTSNPN and CDR2 is SVGIG (reference sequence). CDR3 loop: CAWSGGTPPYEQYF. The CDR3 nucleotides read TGTGCCTGGAGCGGGGGGACGCCTCCCTACGAGCAGTACTTC.

This clone was seen a few times. The V call is TRBV5-1, the J call TRBJ2-1, with TRBD2 as a possible D gene (6 bases). The germline V gene has CDR1 SGHRS and CDR2 YFSETQ. The CDR3 totals 17 residues. V lost 0 bases, J lost 4 bases, and 17 bases lay in between. The CDR3 DNA reads as TGCGCCAGCAGCTTGGAATCGGGGGAGAAAGGTTACAATGAGCAGTTCTTC. This sequence encodes CASSLESGEKGYNEQFF.

V gene TRBV7-2 combines with J gene TRBJ2-3; D remains ambiguous. Trimming pared 1 base from V and 1 base from J, leaving 6 bases between. CDR3 size: 14 residues. In germline, CDR1 is SGHTA, CDR2 FQGNSA. This CDR3 is CASSLDAGTDTQYF. The CDR3 DNA reads as TGTGCCAGCAGCTTAGATGCGGGCACAGATACGCAGTATTTT. Combining the CDR3 with reference TRBV7-2 and TRBJ2-3 gives the whole variable domain GAGVSQSPSNKVTEKGKDVELRCDPISGHTALYWYRQSLGQGLEFLIYFQGNSAPDKSGLPSDRFSAERTGGSVSTLTIQRTQQEDSAVYLCASSLDAGTDTQYFGPGTRLTVL.